A single sample is the source of the 31 T cell receptor beta chains below, sequenced in a study of blood T cell repertoires in COVID-19. Sequenced by immunoSEQ multiplex PCR; TCRdb stores in-frame clones only, minus some. Altogether about 68,000 clones are present, 65% to 90% being singletons, with the ten largest covering roughly 25%. Input material: peripheral blood. The receptors shown here come from a man aged 50 or older with acute or convalescent COVID-19.

This clone was counted between two and nine times. V usage is TRBV7-2 and J usage is TRBJ1-2; possibly TRBD1 for D (5 bases). CDR3 length: 16 residues. In germline, CDR1 is SGHTA, CDR2 FQGNSA. V was clipped by 5 bases and J by 4 bases, with 20 bases between them. For the CDR3, the DNA is TGTGCCAGCAGCCCCCGACTTGGGGGGGAGACCTATGGCTACACCTTC. Its translation is CASSPRLGGETYGYTF. Variable domain in full (rest from reference TRBV7-2 and TRBJ1-2): GAGVSQSPSNKVTEKGKDVELRCDPISGHTALYWYRQSLGQGLEFLIYFQGNSAPDKSGLPSDRFSAERTGGSVSTLTIQRTQQEDSAVYLCASSPRLGGETYGYTFGSGTRLTVV.

The chain links TRBV9 to TRBJ2-3, with 8 bases lining up with TRBD2. The ends lost 0 bases at V and 4 bases at J; junction bases unmatched: 4. This CDR3 is 15 amino acids long. Germline V gene data show CDR1 as SGDLS and CDR2 as YYNGEE. CDR3 coding DNA: TGTGCCAGCAGCGTAGCGGGGGGGCCCCCAGATACGCAGTATTTT. Its protein is CASSVAGGPPDTQYF.

The rearrangement uses TRBV9 and TRBJ1-6, with TRBD1 matching 9 bases. The CDR3 runs to 18 residues. From germline, CDR1 is SGDLS and CDR2 YYNGEE. With V trimmed by 3 bases and J by 7 bases, 14 bases remained unmatched. The CDR3 spells CASSARGTDRGSNSPLHF. As DNA, the CDR3 is TGTGCCAGCAGCGCCAGAGGGACTGACAGGGGGTCGAATTCACCCCTCCACTTT.

This rearrangement joins TRBV7-9 to TRBJ2-7; TRBD2 is a possible D gene (6 bases). CDR3 length: 15 amino acids. V lost 8 bases and J lost 4, with 21 bases in between. CDR1 is SEHNR, CDR2 FQNEAQ, per germline (reference sequence). Here the CDR3 reads CASGVDGTQPYEQYV. The CDR3 region has the DNA TGTGCCAGCGGCGTCGACGGGACTCAACCTTACGAGCAGTACGTC.

The chain joins TRBV29-1 to TRBJ2-1; a weak D match, TRBD2 (5 bases). Germline CDR1 reads SQVTM; CDR2 reads ANQGSEA. Between the trimmed V and J ends, which lost 8 bases and 1 base, there was a span of 15 bases. The CDR3 length is 14 residues. CDR3 sequence reads: CSSVDLGSYNEQFF. In DNA form, the CDR3 reads TGCAGCTCGGTGGACTTAGGGTCCTACAATGAGCAGTTCTTC.

The chain is built from TRBV7-8 and TRBJ2-2, with a possible D match to TRBD1 (6 bases). V was cut by 6 bases and J by 2 bases, with 16 bases left in between. There are 16 residues in the CDR3. Per germline, CDR1 SGHVS and CDR2 FQNEAQ. The CDR3 coding sequence is TGTGCCAGCAGTCAATGGGCAGGGGACAACACCGGGGAGCTGTTTTTT. Protein sequence: CASSQWAGDNTGELFF.

The chain couples TRBV19 to TRBJ1-5, with D possibly TRBD1 on 6 matching bases. With 5 bases removed from V and 6 bases from J, the gap between germline ends came to 23 bases. This CDR3 is 17 amino acids long. Germline CDR1 reads LNHDA; CDR2 reads SQIVND (reference sequence). The CDR3 region is CASSPRPLDRIGQPQHF. CDR3 nucleotides: TGTGCCAGTAGTCCCCGACCGCTTGACAGGATCGGTCAGCCCCAGCATTTT.

The chain has TRBV9 and TRBJ2-1; 9 bases fit TRBD1. J was trimmed by 4 bases and V by 4 bases; bases with no gene match: 6. The length of the CDR3 is 15 residues. CDR1 and CDR2 (germline): SGDLS, YYNGEE. The CDR3 sequence is CASSPTGGSYNEQFF. The CDR3 DNA is TGTGCCAGCAGCCCGACAGGGGGAAGTTACAATGAGCAGTTCTTC.

The chain joins TRBV6-5 to TRBJ1-2; D perhaps matches TRBD1 (6 bases). V dropped 6 bases and J dropped 4 bases, with 15 bases sitting between them. CDR3 size: 14 residues. The germline V gene has CDR1 MNHEY and CDR2 SVGAGI. The chain's CDR3 is CASSEDSQIYGYTF. The CDR3 DNA reads TGTGCCAGCAGCGAGGACAGCCAGATCTATGGCTACACCTTC.

This chain connects TRBV28 to TRBJ1-1, with D possibly TRBD1 on 5 matching bases. V was trimmed by 1 base and J by 8 bases, leaving 14 bases between them. CDR3 length: 14 residues. Germline CDR1 reads MDHEN; CDR2 reads SYDVKM. DNA of the CDR3: TGTGCCAGCAGTTTATTCTCAGGGTCTGTGGAAGCTTTCTTT. Its translation: CASSLFSGSVEAFF.

The chain recombines TRBV5-4 with TRBJ1-1, with TRBD1 matching over 8 bases. The trim removed 3 bases at V and 8 bases at J, leaving 9 bases unmatched. Germline V lookup: CDR1 SGHNT, CDR2 YYREEE (reference sequence). The CDR3 extends over 14 amino acids. CDR3 sequence: CASSSRDRSPEAFF. Written as DNA, the CDR3 is TGTGCCAGCAGCTCCCGGGACAGGTCCCCGGAAGCTTTCTTT.

V usage is TRBV5-6 and J usage is TRBJ2-1; 10 positions match TRBD2. The CDR3 extends over 15 amino acids. V shed 5 bases, J shed 0 bases, and the junction held 2 bases outside the gene matches. CDR1 and CDR2 from the germline V gene are SGHDT and YYEEEE. The chain's CDR3 is CASSVAGGSYNEQFF. DNA of the CDR3: TGTGCCAGCAGTGTAGCGGGGGGCTCCTACAATGAGCAGTTCTTC.

This sequence joins TRBV5-1 and TRBJ2-1; the match to TRBD2 covers 11 bases. V lost 0 bases to trimming and J lost 4 bases; unmatched junction nucleotides: 3. The V gene's germline CDR1 is SGHRS and CDR2 YFSETQ. There are 16 residues in the CDR3. CDR3 sequence (DNA): TGCGCCAGCAGCTTGGAACTAGCGGGGGTATACAATGAGCAGTTCTTC. This codes for CASSLELAGVYNEQFF.

This rearrangement joins TRBV7-5 to TRBJ2-7; the table's TRBD1 call for D was not verified on the DNA. TRBV7-5 is classified as a pseudogene. The CDR3 is 15 amino acids. The CDR3 DNA reads TGTGTCAGAAGCTTCCCAACGACAGGGTACTACGAGCAGTACGTC. Encoded protein: CVRSFPTTGYYEQYV.

The chain is built from TRBV7-3 and TRBJ2-3, with D possibly being TRBD2 (5 bases). The CDR3 totals 14 residues. V was pared by 6 bases and J by 2 bases, with 12 bases between. Germline CDR1 is SGHTA and CDR2 is FQGTGA. CDR3 residues: CASSTSGITDTQYF. The CDR3 DNA reads as TGTGCCAGCAGTACCTCCGGGATCACAGATACGCAGTATTTT.

The chain uses TRBV2 and TRBJ2-3; TRBD1 matches 7 bases. Germline CDR1 SNHLY, CDR2 FYNNEI. J was trimmed by 0 bases and V by 3 bases; bases with no gene match: 6. This CDR3 comprises 16 residues. The CDR3 here is CASSDRDSPSTDTQYF. The CDR3 DNA follows: TGTGCCAGCAGTGACCGGGACAGTCCTAGCACAGATACGCAGTATTTT. Variable domain in full (rest from reference TRBV2 and TRBJ2-3): EPEVTQTPSHQVTQMGQEVILRCVPISNHLYFYWYRQILGQKVEFLVSFYNNEISEKSEIFDDQFSVERPDGSNFTLKIRSTKLEDSAMYFCASSDRDSPSTDTQYFGPGTRLTVL.

The chain has TRBV21-1 and TRBJ1-1; TRBD1 is the table's D call and was not checked against the DNA. TRBV21-1 constitutes a pseudogene. The CDR3 is 15 residues long. CDR3 amino acids: CASSKADRVHTEAFF. Written as DNA, the CDR3 is TGTGCCAGCAGCAAAGCGGACAGGGTCCACACTGAAGCTTTCTTT.

This CDR3 is CAWSPVVGTQYF. The CDR3 DNA follows: TGTGCCTGGAGTCCGGTAGTTGGTACGCAGTATTTT. This chain connects TRBV30 to TRBJ2-3; D remains unclear. CDR3 length: 12 amino acids. Germline CDR1 is GTSNPN and CDR2 is SVGIG (reference sequence). The V end lost 2 bases, the J end lost 8 bases, and 11 bases lay between the germline ends. The whole variable domain, remainder taken from reference TRBV30 and TRBJ2-3, is SQTIHQWPATLVQPVGSPLSLECTVEGTSNPNLYWYRQAAGRGLQLLFYSVGIGQISSEVPQNLSASRPQDRQFILSSKKLLLSDSGFYLCAWSPVVGTQYFGPGTRLTVL.

In DNA, the CDR3 is TGCGCCAGCAGCCAAGGAGGGCCGGAGCAGTTCTTC. Encoded protein: CASSQGGPEQFF. The V call is TRBV4-1, the J call TRBJ2-1, with D maybe TRBD2 (5 bases). The CDR3 length is 12 residues. Germline V lookup: CDR1 MGHRA, CDR2 YSYEKL. V lost 1 base and J lost 10, with 8 bases in between.

The CDR3 region has the DNA TGTGCCAGTAGTATATCCGGGGAGTACCAAGAGACCCAGTACTTC. Translating it yields CASSISGEYQETQYF. The rearrangement links TRBV19 to TRBJ2-5; tentative D call: TRBD2 (5 bases). Germline V gene sequence: CDR1 LNHDA, CDR2 SQIVND (reference sequence). CDR3 length: 15 residues. Deletions cut 2 bases from V and 0 bases from J, with 10 bases between.

The CDR3 region is CASSTEPEADTQYF. Here the CDR3 DNA reads TGTGCCAGCAGCACCGAGCCAGAGGCAGATACGCAGTATTTT. The chain recombines TRBV7-3 with TRBJ2-3, with D uncertain. CDR1 is SGHTA and CDR2 is FQGTGA in the germline V gene. The V gene lost 5 bases and the J gene lost 4 bases, with 13 bases spanning the gap. There are 14 residues in the CDR3.

The CDR3 loop reads CASSPDTGLHQETQYF. DNA of the CDR3: TGTGCCAGCAGTCCAGACACGGGACTACACCAAGAGACCCAGTACTTC. The rearrangement uses TRBV27 and TRBJ2-5; 7 bases agree with TRBD2. Germline assignment: CDR1 MNHEY and CDR2 SMNVEV (reference sequence). The length of the CDR3 is 16 residues. Trimming cost V 5 bases and J 0 bases; bases outside gene matches: 9.

The CDR3 DNA reads TGCGCCAGCAGCTCCTTGGCAGTGGATACGCAGTATTTT. Residues: CASSSLAVDTQYF. The V and J genes are TRBV5-1 and TRBJ2-3; D is unclear. The germline V gene encodes CDR1 SGHRS and CDR2 YFSETQ. This CDR3 is 13 amino acids long. The germline V and J ends were trimmed by 3 bases and 6 bases, with 11 bases remaining between them.

The chain joins TRBV9 to TRBJ2-7, with 9 bases that match TRBD1. The trim removed 0 bases at V and 2 bases at J, leaving 6 bases unmatched. The germline V gene encodes CDR1 SGDLS and CDR2 YYNGEE. CDR3 size: 16 residues. Here the CDR3 reads CASSVGGGQGTYEQYF. The CDR3 DNA follows: TGTGCCAGCAGCGTAGGAGGAGGACAGGGGACCTACGAGCAGTACTTC.

The chain carries TRBV21-1 and TRBJ2-5; the table's D call TRBD1 went unverified against the DNA. TRBV21-1 represents a pseudogene. The CDR3 extends over 14 amino acids. The DNA of the CDR3 is TGTGCCGGACTCCGGGACAGGGGGCAAGAGACCCAGTACTTC. This codes for CAGLRDRGQETQYF.

This chain connects TRBV27 to TRBJ2-7; 8 bases agree with TRBD1. J was trimmed by 2 bases and V by 5 bases; bases with no gene match: 11. This CDR3 region has 16 residues. Germline V lookup: CDR1 MNHEY, CDR2 SMNVEV (reference sequence). The CDR3 sequence: CASSTPTGGKPYEQYF. In nucleotides, the CDR3 is TGTGCCAGCAGTACCCCCACAGGGGGTAAACCCTACGAGCAGTACTTC.

Here the CDR3 reads CASSLRQGMVQYF. The CDR3 nucleotides are TGTGCCAGCTCACTCCGACAGGGGATGGTTCAGTACTTC. The J gene is TRBJ2-4, the V gene TRBV18; 8 nucleotides match TRBD1. Germline V lookup: CDR1 KGHSH, CDR2 LQKENI. Trimming cost V 4 bases and J 11 bases; bases outside gene matches: 7. CDR3 length: 13 amino acids. Complete variable domain (other parts from reference TRBV18 and TRBJ2-4): NAGVMQNPRHLVRRRGQEARLRCSPMKGHSHVYWYRQLPEEGLKFMVYLQKENIIDESGMPKERFSAEFPKEGPSILRIQQVVRGDSAAYFCASSLRQGMVQYFGAGTRLSVL.

The rearrangement joins TRBV19 to TRBJ2-3; the D is unclear. Germline lookup yields CDR1 LNHDA and CDR2 SQIVND (reference sequence). V was clipped by 7 bases and J by 4 bases, with 15 bases between them. This CDR3 has 14 residues. The CDR3 region is CASTSWAGPDTQYF. DNA of the CDR3: TGTGCCAGTACCTCTTGGGCTGGGCCAGATACGCAGTATTTT.

The chain is built from TRBV7-8 and TRBJ2-5; D is possibly TRBD2 (5 bases). The ends were cut back, 2 bases at V and 5 bases at J, with 18 bases in the middle. CDR1 and CDR2 (germline): SGHVS, FQNEAQ. The CDR3 totals 16 residues. The CDR3 DNA reads TGTGCCAGCAGCTTACTCCCTGAGGGAATTTCGGAGACCCAGTACTTC. Protein sequence: CASSLLPEGISETQYF.

This chain links TRBV20-1 with TRBJ1-1; TRBD1 matches 8 bases. The CDR3 runs to 15 residues. V dropped 3 bases and J dropped 0; count of bases not matched to a gene: 6. Germline V gene lookup returns CDR1 DFQATT and CDR2 SNEGSKA (reference sequence). Written as DNA, the CDR3 is TGCAGTGCTAGTGGCAGGGGGCGTGTGAACACTGAAGCTTTCTTT. It specifies CSASGRGRVNTEAFF.

This clone was seen just once. The V call is TRBV7-2, the J call TRBJ1-2; possible D gene TRBD1, 5 bases. The CDR3 spans 14 residues. Trimming took 7 bases from V and 0 from J, leaving 12 bases between them. Germline loops: CDR1 SGHTA, CDR2 FQGNSA. CDR3: CASTPGGTNYGYTF. The CDR3 DNA is TGTGCCAGCACCCCCGGGGGGACTAACTATGGCTACACCTTC.